This T cell receptor beta chain originates from a study of T cell clones after liver transplantation. The overall study: TCRbeta sequencing after a pre-transplant mixed lymphocyte reaction identified graft-donor-reactive clones, later tracked in post-transplant blood. Tolerance: complete withdrawal held at least one year, liver enzymes staying within twice normal. Study-level results: In two subjects, few donor cells limited the measurable donor-reactive repertoire.

CD3+CD4+ and CD3+CD8+ cells were FACS-sorted from thawed unstimulated PBMCs. Measured with immunoSEQ multiplex PCR; TCRdb has only the in-frame clones, and not every one. The table lists 93,000 or so clones, around 80% of them singletons. Trimming cost V 0 bases and J 4 bases, with 9 bases left between them. CDR3 size: 14 residues. In germline, CDR1 is LNHNV, CDR2 YYDKDF (reference sequence). Note on this clone: The antigen remains unidentified.

This sequence was found in a human patient who received a liver transplant. Some T cells may be graft donor cells. The specimen comprised CD4+ T cells from blood, sampled around 44 months after liver transplant. The chain links TRBV15 to TRBJ1-1; D ambiguous. CDR3 region: CATSRDLLPTEAFF. In DNA, the CDR3 is TGTGCCACCAGCAGAGACCTCCTTCCCACTGAAGCTTTCTTT.